This TCR beta chain was recorded in a study of blood T cell repertoires in COVID-19. Study summary: Acute-phase and convalescent COVID-19 samples originated in the United States, Italy and Spain. In each case, the material was cDNA or gDNA derived from T cells, B-cell-depleted T cells, or PBMCs.

This CDR3 has 16 amino acids. In germline, CDR1 is SGHTA, CDR2 FQGNSA. V lost 5 bases and J lost 8, with 23 bases in between. Methods used by the authors: Estimation of nucleated cell counts was performed using reference gene primer amplification. Produced via immunoSEQ multiplex PCR; TCRdb's table is partial and in-frame only. V and J calls and clone size are those listed in that table; D and trimming were worked out from the DNA. Of tens of thousands of clones listed, 84% are singletons. The TCR originated in a human donor in a cohort sampled during active COVID-19. Source material: peripheral blood. The J gene is TRBJ2-3, the V gene TRBV7-2; tentative D call: TRBD2 (6 bases). The CDR3 here is CASSVRTRAAGGTQYF. The CDR3 coding sequence is TGTGCCAGCAGCGTAAGGACCCGGGCCGCCGGGGGTACGCAGTATTTT.